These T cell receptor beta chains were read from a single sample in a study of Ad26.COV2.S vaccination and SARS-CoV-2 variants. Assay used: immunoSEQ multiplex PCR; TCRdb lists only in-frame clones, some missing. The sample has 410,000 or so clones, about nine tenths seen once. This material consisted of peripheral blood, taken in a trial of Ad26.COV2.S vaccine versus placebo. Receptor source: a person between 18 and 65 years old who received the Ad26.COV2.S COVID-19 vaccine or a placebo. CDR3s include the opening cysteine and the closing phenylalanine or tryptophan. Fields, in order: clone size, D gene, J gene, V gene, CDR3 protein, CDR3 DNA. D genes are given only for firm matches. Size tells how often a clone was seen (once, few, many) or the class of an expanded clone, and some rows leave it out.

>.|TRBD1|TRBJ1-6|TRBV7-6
CASSLRGGDSPLHF
TGTGCCAGCAGCCTCAGGGGGGGGGATTCACCCCTCCACTTT
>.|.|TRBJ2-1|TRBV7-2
CASTSGAWGYNEQFF
TGTGCCAGCACCTCTGGGGCGTGGGGCTACAATGAGCAGTTCTTC
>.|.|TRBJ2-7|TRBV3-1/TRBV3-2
CASSQAGASYEQYF
TGTGCCAGCAGCCAAGCTGGCGCTAGCTACGAGCAGTACTTC
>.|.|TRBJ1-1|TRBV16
CASSQSIQGALNTEAFF
TGTGCCAGCAGCCAATCGATCCAGGGCGCTTTGAACACTGAAGCTTTCTTT
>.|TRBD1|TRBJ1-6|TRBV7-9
CASSGTGDNSPLHF
TGTGCCAGCAGCGGGACAGGGGATAATTCACCCCTCCACTTT
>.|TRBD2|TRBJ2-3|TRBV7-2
CASSLWAGGTDTQYF
TGTGCCAGCAGCTTATGGGCGGGAGGGACAGATACGCAGTATTTT
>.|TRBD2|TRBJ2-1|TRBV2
CASRRLAGGSPEQFF
TGTGCCAGCAGAAGACTAGCGGGAGGGTCCCCGGAGCAGTTCTTC
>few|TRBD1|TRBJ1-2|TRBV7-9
CASRSQGAPGYGYTF
TGTGCCAGCAGGTCGCAGGGGGCGCCTGGCTATGGCTACACCTTC
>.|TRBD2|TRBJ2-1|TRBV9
CASSVGAGGGFKRYNEQFF
TGTGCCAGCAGCGTAGGTGCGGGAGGAGGGTTTAAAAGGTACAATGAGCAGTTCTTC
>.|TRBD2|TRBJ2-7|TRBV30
CAWSAGRGGEQYF
TGTGCCTGGAGTGCAGGGAGGGGTGGCGAGCAGTACTTC
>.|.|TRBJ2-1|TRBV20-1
CSARGGDEQFF
TGCAGTGCTAGAGGTGGGGATGAGCAGTTCTTC
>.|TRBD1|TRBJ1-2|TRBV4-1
CASSRQGDYGYTF
TGCGCCAGCAGCCGGCAGGGGGACTATGGCTACACCTTC
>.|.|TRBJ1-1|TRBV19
CASSISGMNTEAFF
TGTGCCAGTAGTATTTCGGGGATGAACACTGAAGCTTTCTTT
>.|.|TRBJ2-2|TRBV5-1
CASSLVGRAFSNTGELFF
TGCGCCAGCAGCTTGGTCGGGAGAGCCTTTTCGAACACCGGGGAGCTGTTTTTT
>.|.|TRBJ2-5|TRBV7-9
CASSSHPRDTQETQYF
TGTGCCAGCAGCTCACACCCCCGGGACACGCAAGAGACCCAGTACTTC
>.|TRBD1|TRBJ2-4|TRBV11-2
CASRGQAVYIQYF
TGTGCCAGCAGAGGACAGGCCGTGTACATTCAGTACTTC
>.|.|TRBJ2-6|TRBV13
CASSFRDSGANVLTF
TGTGCCAGCAGCTTTCGGGATTCTGGGGCCAACGTCCTGACTTTC
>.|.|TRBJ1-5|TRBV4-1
CASSPAGSIGQPQHF
TGCGCCAGCAGCCCCGCCGGGAGTATCGGTCAGCCCCAGCATTTT
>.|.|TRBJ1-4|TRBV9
CASSVALTNEKLFF
TGTGCCAGCAGCGTAGCCTTGACTAATGAAAAACTGTTTTTT
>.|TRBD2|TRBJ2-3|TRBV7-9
CASSLAGLAGGQYTQYF
TGTGCCAGCAGCTTAGCCGGACTAGCGGGAGGGCAGTATACGCAGTATTTT
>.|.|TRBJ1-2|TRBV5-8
CASSYRASDGYTF
TGTGCCAGCAGCTACAGGGCTAGCGATGGCTACACCTTC
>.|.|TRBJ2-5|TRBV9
CASSVVWGSETQYF
TGTGCCAGCAGCGTAGTCTGGGGCTCAGAGACCCAGTACTTC
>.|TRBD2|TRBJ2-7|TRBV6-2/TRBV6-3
CASSSSSGRSSYEQYF
TGTGCCAGCAGTTCATCTAGCGGAAGGAGCTCCTACGAGCAGTACTTC
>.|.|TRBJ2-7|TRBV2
CASSSDIYYEQYF
TGTGCCAGTTCGTCGGACATTTACTACGAGCAGTACTTC
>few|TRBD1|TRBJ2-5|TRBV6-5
CASSLTGIKETQYF
TGTGCCAGCAGTCTGACAGGGATCAAGGAGACCCAGTACTTC
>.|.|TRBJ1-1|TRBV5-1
CASSSSYPGKAEAFF
TGCGCCAGCAGCTCCTCCTACCCTGGTAAGGCTGAAGCTTTCTTT
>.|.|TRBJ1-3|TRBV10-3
CAISESEGSLRNTIYF
TGTGCCATCAGTGAGTCCGAGGGGAGCCTGCGCAACACCATATATTTT
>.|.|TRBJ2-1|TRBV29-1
CSVWSSSEQFF
TGCAGCGTTTGGTCTAGCTCTGAGCAGTTCTTC
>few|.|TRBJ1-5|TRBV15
CATSRDAGLGVGQPQHF
TGTGCCACCAGCAGAGATGCGGGACTTGGCGTAGGGCAGCCCCAGCATTTT
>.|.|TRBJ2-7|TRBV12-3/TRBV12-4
CASSYPGSEQYF
TGTGCCAGCAGCTACCCAGGGAGTGAGCAGTACTTC
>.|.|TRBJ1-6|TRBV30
CAWTDGSFDSPLHF
TGTGCCTGGACAGATGGGTCCTTCGATTCACCCCTCCACTTT
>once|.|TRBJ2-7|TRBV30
CAWSGPWGSSYEQYF
TGTGCCTGGAGCGGACCATGGGGTAGCTCCTACGAGCAGTACTTC
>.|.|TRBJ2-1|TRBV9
CASSVLGGNNEQFF
TGTGCCAGCAGCGTATTAGGTGGGAACAATGAGCAGTTCTTC
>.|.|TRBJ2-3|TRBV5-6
CASSLSAGLNTQYF
TGTGCCAGCAGCTTATCGGCAGGGCTGAATACGCAGTATTTT
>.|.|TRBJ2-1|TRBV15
CATSRDPGRSYNEQFF
TGTGCCACCAGCAGAGATCCCGGACGTTCCTACAATGAGCAGTTCTTC
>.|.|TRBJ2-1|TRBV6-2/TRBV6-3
CASSYLSSYNEQFF
TGTGCCAGCAGTTATCTGAGCTCCTACAATGAGCAGTTCTTC